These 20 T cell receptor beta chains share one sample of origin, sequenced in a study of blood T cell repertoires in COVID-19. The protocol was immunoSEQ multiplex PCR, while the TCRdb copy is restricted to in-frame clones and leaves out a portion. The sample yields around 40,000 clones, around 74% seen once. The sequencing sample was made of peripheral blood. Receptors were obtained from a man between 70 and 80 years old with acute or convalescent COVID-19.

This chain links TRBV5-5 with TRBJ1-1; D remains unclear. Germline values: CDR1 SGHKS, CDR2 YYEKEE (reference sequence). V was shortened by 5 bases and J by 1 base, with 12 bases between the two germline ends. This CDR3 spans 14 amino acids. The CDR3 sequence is CASSPPPGNTEAFF. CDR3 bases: TGTGCCAGCAGTCCCCCCCCAGGGAACACTGAAGCTTTCTTT.

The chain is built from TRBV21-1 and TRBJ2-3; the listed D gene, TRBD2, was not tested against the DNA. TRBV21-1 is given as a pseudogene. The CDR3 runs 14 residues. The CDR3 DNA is TGTGCCAGCAGCAAAGAGAGGGCCTCAGATACGCAGTATTTT. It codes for CASSKERASDTQYF.

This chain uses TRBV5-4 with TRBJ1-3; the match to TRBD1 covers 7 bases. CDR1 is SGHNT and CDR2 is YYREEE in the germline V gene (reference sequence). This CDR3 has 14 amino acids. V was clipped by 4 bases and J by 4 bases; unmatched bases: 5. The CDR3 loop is CASSATGDGNTIYF. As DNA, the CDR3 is TGTGCCAGCAGCGCCACAGGGGACGGAAACACCATATATTTT.

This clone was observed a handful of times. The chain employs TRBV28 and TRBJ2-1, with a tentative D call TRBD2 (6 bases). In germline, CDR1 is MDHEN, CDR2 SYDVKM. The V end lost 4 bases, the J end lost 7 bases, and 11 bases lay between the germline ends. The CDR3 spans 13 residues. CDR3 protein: CASSSGLINEQFF. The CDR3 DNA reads TGTGCCAGCAGTTCGGGACTCATAAATGAGCAGTTCTTC. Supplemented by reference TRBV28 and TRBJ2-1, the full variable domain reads DVKVTQSSRYLVKRTGEKVFLECVQDMDHENMFWYRQDPGLGLRLIYFSYDVKMKEKGDIPEGYSVSREKKERFSLILESASTNQTSMYLCASSSGLINEQFFGPGTRLTVL.

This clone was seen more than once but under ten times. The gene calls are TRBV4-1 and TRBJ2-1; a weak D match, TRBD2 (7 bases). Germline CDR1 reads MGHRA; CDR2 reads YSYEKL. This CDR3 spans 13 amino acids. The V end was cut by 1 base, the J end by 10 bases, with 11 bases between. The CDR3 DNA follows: TGCGCCAGCAGCCAAGCCGGGGGGCACGAGCAGTTCTTC. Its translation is CASSQAGGHEQFF.

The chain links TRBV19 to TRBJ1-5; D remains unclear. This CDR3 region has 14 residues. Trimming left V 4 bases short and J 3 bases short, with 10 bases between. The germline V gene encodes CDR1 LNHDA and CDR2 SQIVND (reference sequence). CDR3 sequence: CASSTQDLNQPQHF. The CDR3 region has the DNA TGTGCCAGTAGTACCCAGGATCTCAATCAGCCCCAGCATTTT.

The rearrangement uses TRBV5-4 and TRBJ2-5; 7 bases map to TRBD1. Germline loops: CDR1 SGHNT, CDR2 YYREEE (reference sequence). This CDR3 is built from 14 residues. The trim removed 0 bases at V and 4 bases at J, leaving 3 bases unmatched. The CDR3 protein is CASSLDPGGETQYF. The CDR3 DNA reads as TGTGCCAGCAGCTTGGACCCAGGGGGAGAGACCCAGTACTTC. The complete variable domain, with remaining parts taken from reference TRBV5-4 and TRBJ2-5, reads ETGVTQSPTHLIKTRGQQVTLRCSSQSGHNTVSWYQQALGQGPQFIFQYYREEENGRGNFPPRFSGLQFPNYSSELNVNALELDDSALYLCASSLDPGGETQYFGPGTRLLVL.

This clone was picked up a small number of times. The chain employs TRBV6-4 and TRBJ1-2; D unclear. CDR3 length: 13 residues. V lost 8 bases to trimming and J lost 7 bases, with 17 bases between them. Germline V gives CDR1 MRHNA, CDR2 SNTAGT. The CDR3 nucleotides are TGTGCCAGCCCCGGAGATGGGGAGGGTGGCTACACCTTC. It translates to CASPGDGEGGYTF.

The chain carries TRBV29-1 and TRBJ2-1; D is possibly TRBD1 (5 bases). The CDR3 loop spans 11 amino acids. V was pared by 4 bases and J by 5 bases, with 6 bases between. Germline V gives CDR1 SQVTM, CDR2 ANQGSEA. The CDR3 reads CSVGQNNEQFF. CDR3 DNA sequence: TGCAGCGTTGGACAGAACAATGAGCAGTTCTTC.

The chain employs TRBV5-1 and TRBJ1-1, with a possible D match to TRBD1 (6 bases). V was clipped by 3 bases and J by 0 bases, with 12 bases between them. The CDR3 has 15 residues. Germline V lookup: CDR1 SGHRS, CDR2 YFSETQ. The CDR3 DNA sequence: TGCGCCAGCAGCTCCCCGGGACACATGAACACTGAAGCTTTCTTT. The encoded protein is CASSSPGHMNTEAFF.

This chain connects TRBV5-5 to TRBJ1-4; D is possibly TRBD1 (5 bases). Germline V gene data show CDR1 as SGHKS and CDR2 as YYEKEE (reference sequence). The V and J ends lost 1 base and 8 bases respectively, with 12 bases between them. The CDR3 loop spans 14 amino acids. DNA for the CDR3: TGTGCCAGCAGCTTGACCCCAGGGAGGGAAAAACTGTTTTTT. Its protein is CASSLTPGREKLFF.

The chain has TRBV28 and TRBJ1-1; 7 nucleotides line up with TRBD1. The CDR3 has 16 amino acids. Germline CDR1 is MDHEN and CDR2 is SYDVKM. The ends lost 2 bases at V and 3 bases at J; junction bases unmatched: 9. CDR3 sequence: CASSLVLQGLHTEAFF. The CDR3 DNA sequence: TGTGCCAGCAGTTTAGTCTTACAGGGGCTCCACACTGAAGCTTTCTTT.

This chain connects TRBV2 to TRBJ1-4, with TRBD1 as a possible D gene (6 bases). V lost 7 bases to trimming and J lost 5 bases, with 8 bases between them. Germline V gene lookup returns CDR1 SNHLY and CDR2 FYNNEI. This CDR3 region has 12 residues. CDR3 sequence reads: CASKGVNEKLFF. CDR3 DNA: TGTGCCAGCAAGGGGGTGAATGAAAAACTGTTTTTT.

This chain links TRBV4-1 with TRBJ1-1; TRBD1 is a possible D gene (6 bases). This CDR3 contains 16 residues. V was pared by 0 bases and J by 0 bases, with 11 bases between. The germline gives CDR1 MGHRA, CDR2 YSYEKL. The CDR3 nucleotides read TGCGCCAGCAGCCAAGAGGGGGCTTACATGAACACTGAAGCTTTCTTT. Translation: CASSQEGAYMNTEAFF.

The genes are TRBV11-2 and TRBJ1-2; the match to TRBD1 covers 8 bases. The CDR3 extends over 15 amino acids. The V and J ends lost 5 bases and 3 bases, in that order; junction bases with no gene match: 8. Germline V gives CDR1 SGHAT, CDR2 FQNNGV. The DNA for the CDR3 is TGTGCCAGCAGCCTAGGGGACAGGCGCTACTATGGCTACACCTTC. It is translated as CASSLGDRRYYGYTF.

As DNA, the CDR3 is TGTGCCAGCAGTTCCAGACAGGGGGAGAGGGGCTACACCTTC. This sequence encodes CASSSRQGERGYTF. V and J are TRBV6-6 and TRBJ1-2; 9 bases agree with TRBD1. J was trimmed by 8 bases and V by 4 bases; bases with no gene match: 8. The length of the CDR3 is 14 residues. Germline CDR1 and CDR2: MNHNY and SVGAGI (reference sequence).

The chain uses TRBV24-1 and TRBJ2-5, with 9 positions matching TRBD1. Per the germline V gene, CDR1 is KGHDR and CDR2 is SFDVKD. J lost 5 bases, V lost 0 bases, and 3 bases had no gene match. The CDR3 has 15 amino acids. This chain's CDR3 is CATSDLGQGPETQYF. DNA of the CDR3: TGTGCCACCAGTGATTTGGGACAGGGGCCGGAGACCCAGTACTTC.

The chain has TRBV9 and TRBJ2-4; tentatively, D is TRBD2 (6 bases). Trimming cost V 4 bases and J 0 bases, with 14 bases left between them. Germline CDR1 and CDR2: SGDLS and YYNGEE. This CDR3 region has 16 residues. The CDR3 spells CASSPVGSLAKNIQYF. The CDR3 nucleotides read TGTGCCAGCAGCCCCGTCGGGAGCTTAGCCAAAAACATTCAGTACTTC.

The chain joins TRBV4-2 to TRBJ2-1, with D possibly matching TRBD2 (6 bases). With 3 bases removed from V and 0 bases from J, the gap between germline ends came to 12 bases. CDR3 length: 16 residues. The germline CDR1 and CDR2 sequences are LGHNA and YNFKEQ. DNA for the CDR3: TGTGCCAGCAGCCAGGGTAGCGGAAGCTCCTACAATGAGCAGTTCTTC. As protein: CASSQGSGSSYNEQFF.

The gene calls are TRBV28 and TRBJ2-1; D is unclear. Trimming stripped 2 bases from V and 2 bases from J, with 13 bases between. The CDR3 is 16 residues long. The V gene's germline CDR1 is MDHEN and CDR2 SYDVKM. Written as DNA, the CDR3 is TGTGCCAGCAGTTTACCTCTCCGGGTTGCCTACAATGAGCAGTTCTTC. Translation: CASSLPLRVAYNEQFF.